This T cell receptor beta chain was recorded in a study of blood T cell repertoires in COVID-19. Overall study context: T cells, B-cell-depleted T cells, or PBMCs supplied cDNA or gDNA.

Original methodology: Amplification with reference gene primers provided the estimates of nucleated cell counts. Libraries were prepared by immunoSEQ multiplex PCR; TCRdb keeps only in-frame clonotypes and omits some of them. From that table come the V and J calls and clone size; the DNA was used to work out D and trimming. The sample holds approximately 150,000 clones; 84% are singletons and the top ten take approximately 1.5%. The germline gives CDR1 SGHTA, CDR2 FQGNSA. V lost 5 bases, J lost 1 base, and 11 bases lay in between. The CDR3 spans 14 residues. V is TRBV7-2 and J is TRBJ2-5; TRBD2 is a possible D gene (5 bases). Input material: peripheral blood. The receptor comes from a man in his sixties with acute or convalescent COVID-19. DNA of the CDR3: TGTGCCAGCAGCCCCATGAGGGTCCAAGAGACCCAGTACTTC. This sequence encodes CASSPMRVQETQYF.